One sample yielded the 31 T cell receptor beta chains listed below, sequenced in a study of T cells in Graves' hyperthyroidism and ophthalmopathy. RNA transcripts yielded amplified TCR beta CDR3 regions. Primed by the HTBI set, a first-round RT-PCR was run on the TCR CDR3. TCRdb re-derived calls from the multiplex PCR reads in MiXCR, one entry per CDR3 protein. Here the sample spans approximately 510,000 distinct CDR3 sequences, 46% being singletons. The material sequenced was peripheral blood or thyroid tissue (not recorded which). These receptors were taken from an adult woman with Graves' disease, either hyperthyroidism or ophthalmopathy (not recorded which).

A single count supports this clonotype. The chain has TRBV6-4 and TRBJ1-6; the match to TRBD1 covers 9 bases. Germline CDR1 MRHNA, CDR2 SNTAGT. This CDR3 is built from 15 residues. Losses at the gene ends were 4 bases for V and 10 bases for J; bases not matched to a gene: 8. The CDR3 DNA reads as TGTGCCAGCAGTGCTCCGGGACAGGGCTTCTCACCCCTCCACTTT. Amino acid sequence: CASSAPGQGFSPLHF.

The rearrangement links TRBV15 to TRBJ2-5; a weak D match, TRBD2 (6 bases). V dropped 0 bases and J dropped 5 bases, with 16 bases sitting between them. The CDR3 has 16 amino acids. Germline CDR1 LNHNV, CDR2 YYDKDF (reference sequence). The CDR3 sequence is CATSRDMRGTGETQYF. The CDR3 DNA reads as TGTGCCACCAGCAGAGATATGCGGGGAACTGGGGAGACCCAGTACTTC. The complete variable domain, with remaining parts taken from reference TRBV15 and TRBJ2-5, reads DAMVIQNPRYQVTQFGKPVTLSCSQTLNHNVMYWYQQKSSQAPKLLFHYYDKDFNNEADTPDNFQSRRPNTSFCFLDIRSPGLGDTAMYLCATSRDMRGTGETQYFGPGTRLLVL.

In this sample, this clonotype turned up many times. CDR3 coding DNA: TGTGCCATCAGCGGCGGATGGTTCTATGGCTACACCTTC. Amino acid sequence: CAISGGWFYGYTF. The rearrangement joins TRBV10-3 to TRBJ1-2; D unclear. CDR3 length equals 13 residues. Germline V gene sequence: CDR1 ENHRY, CDR2 SYGVKD. V was shortened by 6 bases and J by 4 bases, with 12 bases between the two germline ends.

In its sample, this clonotype was seen many times. The chain uses TRBV9 and TRBJ2-2, with TRBD2 matching 13 bases. The V and J ends lost 4 bases and 8 bases, in that order; junction bases with no gene match: 8. Germline V lookup: CDR1 SGDLS, CDR2 YYNGEE. The CDR3 spans 16 residues. The CDR3: CASSLGLAGASGELFF. In nucleotides, the CDR3 is TGTGCCAGCAGCCTTGGACTAGCGGGAGCATCTGGGGAGCTGTTTTTT.

The rearrangement joins TRBV15 to TRBJ1-6; no firm D call. V lost 1 base and J 8 bases, leaving 9 bases between the germline ends. CDR3 size: 14 residues. CDR1 and CDR2 (germline): LNHNV, YYDKDF (reference sequence). DNA of the CDR3: TGTGCCACCAGCAGAGGGGAGTCACATTCACCCCTCCACTTT. Residues: CATSRGESHSPLHF.

In this sample, this clonotype turned up many times. In nucleotides, the CDR3 is TGCAGTGCTAACCAGGGAAGGGGCTACACCTTC. This encodes CSANQGRGYTF. The chain carries TRBV20-1 and TRBJ1-2, with TRBD1 as a possible D gene (5 bases). The germline CDR1 and CDR2 sequences are DFQATT and SNEGSKA (reference sequence). V gave up 4 bases and J gave up 8 bases, with 11 bases separating them. The CDR3 extends over 11 amino acids.

The table lists this clonotype with a few counts. The V gene is TRBV20-1, the J gene TRBJ1-4; unclear D gene. V shed 3 bases and J shed 8 bases, with 10 bases lying between them. The CDR3 extends over 12 amino acids. Germline CDR1 DFQATT, CDR2 SNEGSKA (reference sequence). The CDR3 is CSASVGPEKLFF. The CDR3 region has the DNA TGCAGTGCTAGTGTGGGTCCGGAAAAACTGTTTTTT.

J is TRBJ2-5 and V is TRBV4-1; no definite D call. CDR1 and CDR2 (germline): MGHRA, YSYEKL. The CDR3 consists of 13 residues. V was trimmed by 1 base and J by 7 bases, leaving 10 bases between them. CDR3 in amino acids: CASSQAFSGTQYF. The CDR3 coding sequence is TGCGCCAGCAGCCAAGCCTTTTCGGGGACCCAGTACTTC.

The CDR3 protein is CASSFEGLVTDEQFF. The CDR3 DNA is TGTGCCAGCAGCTTCGAGGGACTAGTTACCGATGAGCAGTTCTTC. The chain carries TRBV7-2 and TRBJ2-1, with 8 positions matching TRBD2. CDR1 is SGHTA and CDR2 is FQGNSA in the germline V gene. V trimming: 3 bases; J trimming: 8 bases; junction bases outside the gene matches: 9. CDR3 length: 15 amino acids.

V usage is TRBV3-1 and J usage is TRBJ2-7; TRBD2 aligns across 14 bases. The V gene end was trimmed by 0 bases and the J gene end by 7 bases; junction bases not matched to a gene: 8. Germline V gene lookup returns CDR1 LGHDT and CDR2 YNNKEL (reference sequence). The CDR3 runs 17 residues. The CDR3 is CASSQDPGLAGVREQYF. For the CDR3, the DNA is TGTGCCAGCAGCCAAGACCCGGGACTAGCGGGAGTTCGGGAGCAGTACTTC.

As concerns this clonotype: A much larger clone differs from this one at a single base, so this may be a read error. This chain connects TRBV5-4 to TRBJ1-3; weak D call: TRBD1 (5 bases). The CDR3 covers 15 residues. Germline V CDR1 and CDR2: SGHNT, YYREEE (reference sequence). In DNA form, the CDR3 reads TGTGCCAGCAGCTGGGGCTCCGCCTCTGGAAACACCGTATATTTT. This gives the protein CASSWGSASGNTVYF.

This clonotype was counted many times. The rearrangement joins TRBV9 to TRBJ2-7; D might be TRBD2 (5 bases). Germline V gives CDR1 SGDLS, CDR2 YYNGEE. Between the trimmed V and J ends, which lost 3 bases and 3 bases, there was a span of 10 bases. The CDR3 has 13 residues. The CDR3 is CASSDLLGYEQYF. The CDR3 DNA reads TGTGCCAGCAGCGACCTACTAGGCTACGAGCAGTACTTC.

This clonotype was counted at least ten times. Here the CDR3 reads CSVGDGSYEQYF. In DNA, the CDR3 is TGCAGCGTTGGAGACGGGTCCTACGAGCAGTACTTC. The V gene is TRBV29-1, the J gene TRBJ2-7; D is ambiguous. This CDR3 comprises 12 residues. Germline V lookup: CDR1 SQVTM, CDR2 ANQGSEA. V lost 4 bases and J 1 base, leaving 8 bases between the germline ends.

This clonotype was counted only a few times. This may be a read error: a much more frequent sequence differs by one nucleotide. The chain couples TRBV2 to TRBJ2-2; TRBD1 matches 8 bases. Germline V gene lookup returns CDR1 SNHLY and CDR2 FYNNEI. The CDR3 sequence is 17 residues long. CDR3 in DNA: TGTGTCAGCAGTCCTCCGGTTGGGACAGGGAACACCGGGGAGCTGTTTTTT. This codes for CVSSPPVGTGNTGELFF.

This clonotype was picked up a small number of times. Relative to the germline gene, one junction end is altered; a read error may explain this. The V gene is TRBV10-1, the J gene TRBJ2-7, with 9 nucleotides matching TRBD1. The CDR3 extends over 14 amino acids. Germline V gene data show CDR1 as WNHNN and CDR2 as SYGVQD (reference sequence). The CDR3: CASSGTGRIHEQYF. DNA of the CDR3: TGTGCCAGCAGTGGGACAGGGAGGATCCACGAGCAGTACTTC.

V and J are TRBV7-9 and TRBJ2-7, with D perhaps matching TRBD2 (5 bases). The DNA matches TRBJ2-1 better at its end, which makes the J call doubtful. Per germline, CDR1 SEHNR and CDR2 FQNEAQ (reference sequence). The CDR3 contains 11 residues. The CDR3 loop reads CASSNSAEQFF. CDR3 coding DNA: TGTGCCAGCAGTAATAGCGCGGAGCAGTTCTTC.

V and J are TRBV24-1 and TRBJ2-2, with 7 nucleotides matching TRBD1. There are 12 residues in the CDR3. In germline, CDR1 is KGHDR, CDR2 SFDVKD. J gave up 6 bases and V 10 bases, and 4 bases lay outside the gene matches. As DNA, the CDR3 is TGTGCCACTATAGGACAGGCCGGGGAGCTGTTTTTT. Translation gives CATIGQAGELFF.

The V gene is TRBV25-1, the J gene TRBJ2-6; D possibly corresponds to TRBD1 (6 bases). The length of the CDR3 is 17 residues. Trimming cost V 1 base and J 0 bases, with 10 bases left between them. The germline CDR1 and CDR2 sequences are MGHDK and SYGVNS. The CDR3 region is CASSESRTVSGANVLTF. CDR3 sequence (DNA): TGTGCCAGCAGTGAATCGAGGACAGTCTCTGGGGCCAACGTCCTGACTTTC.

The chain links TRBV7-2 to TRBJ1-6; 9 nucleotides match TRBD1. CDR1 is SGHTA, CDR2 FQGNSA, per germline. The CDR3 loop spans 16 amino acids. The trim removed 5 bases at V and 10 bases at J, leaving 12 bases unmatched. In nucleotides, the CDR3 is TGTGCCAGCAGCATTTCCGGGACAGGGATTCGGTCACCCCTCCACTTT. Translating gives CASSISGTGIRSPLHF.

This clonotype has only a few counts. This chain uses TRBV7-9 with TRBJ2-7; D might be TRBD1 (7 bases). Trimming took 7 bases from V and 7 from J, leaving 14 bases between them. Germline V gives CDR1 SEHNR, CDR2 FQNEAQ (reference sequence). This CDR3 is 12 amino acids long. The CDR3 DNA follows: TGTGCCAGCATGGAGGGGGCCGGAGAGCAGTACTTC. Translating it yields CASMEGAGEQYF.

The CDR3 region is CATRLDRGSQETQYF. The CDR3 DNA reads TGTGCCACCAGACTGGACAGGGGGAGCCAAGAGACCCAGTACTTC. The rearrangement joins TRBV15 to TRBJ2-5; 10 nucleotides line up with TRBD1. Trimming cost V 6 bases and J 1 base; bases outside gene matches: 5. Per germline, CDR1 LNHNV and CDR2 YYDKDF (reference sequence). This CDR3 is 15 amino acids long. Looking up the rest from reference TRBV15 and TRBJ2-5 gives the full variable domain: DAMVIQNPRYQVTQFGKPVTLSCSQTLNHNVMYWYQQKSSQAPKLLFHYYDKDFNNEADTPDNFQSRRPNTSFCFLDIRSPGLGDTAMYLCATRLDRGSQETQYFGPGTRLLVL.

J is TRBJ2-2 and V is TRBV25-1, with D possibly matching TRBD2 (5 bases). This CDR3 is built from 15 residues. V gave up 8 bases and J gave up 0 bases, with 13 bases separating them. The germline CDR1 and CDR2 sequences are MGHDK and SYGVNS. This CDR3 reads CASGSAQANTGELFF. The CDR3 bases are TGTGCCAGCGGGAGTGCGCAGGCGAACACCGGGGAGCTGTTTTTT.

This clonotype was recorded at least ten times. This chain uses TRBV6-6 with TRBJ1-5; maybe TRBD1 (5 bases). V was trimmed by 7 bases and J by 4 bases, leaving 17 bases between them. The CDR3 is made up of 15 amino acids. The germline V gene encodes CDR1 MNHNY and CDR2 SVGAGI (reference sequence). CDR3 nucleotide sequence: TGTGCCAGCAATACGGCGGGGGGTGAGAATCAGCCCCAGCATTTT. Amino acids: CASNTAGGENQPQHF.

The genes are TRBV10-2 and TRBJ2-7; TRBD1 matches at 11 bases. The junction had 1 base not matched to a gene; V was cut back by 0 bases and J by 3 bases. Germline CDR1 and CDR2: WSHSY and SAAADI. The CDR3 extends over 15 amino acids. The CDR3 spells CASSESGTGGYEQYF. The CDR3 DNA sequence: TGCGCCAGCAGTGAGTCTGGGACAGGGGGCTACGAGCAGTACTTC.

This clonotype came up once. This chain connects TRBV15 to TRBJ2-5, with 13 bases identical to TRBD2. Germline V gene sequence: CDR1 LNHNV, CDR2 YYDKDF (reference sequence). The V and J ends lost 6 bases and 5 bases, in that order; junction bases with no gene match: 12. This CDR3 has 17 residues. This CDR3 reads CATSNPGTSGMMETQYF. The CDR3 DNA is TGTGCCACCAGTAACCCCGGGACTAGCGGGATGATGGAGACCCAGTACTTC. The full variable domain, its missing parts supplied by reference TRBV15 and TRBJ2-5, is DAMVIQNPRYQVTQFGKPVTLSCSQTLNHNVMYWYQQKSSQAPKLLFHYYDKDFNNEADTPDNFQSRRPNTSFCFLDIRSPGLGDTAMYLCATSNPGTSGMMETQYFGPGTRLLVL.

In its sample, this clonotype was seen once. CDR3 nucleotide sequence: TGCAGCGTTGAAGATATCAGGGAGCAGTACTTC. Translation: CSVEDIREQYF. The chain is built from TRBV29-1 and TRBJ2-7; unclear D gene. V was cut by 0 bases and J by 7 bases, with 7 bases left in between. The CDR3 is 11 amino acids. Germline V gene sequence: CDR1 SQVTM, CDR2 ANQGSEA.

This clonotype was picked up a small number of times. The chain links TRBV4-3 to TRBJ1-5; D uncertain. The V gene lost 0 bases and the J gene lost 3 bases, with 9 bases spanning the gap. In germline, CDR1 is LGHNA, CDR2 YSLEER. This CDR3 comprises 15 residues. The CDR3 is CASSQEPGSNQPQHF. The CDR3 region has the DNA TGCGCCAGCAGCCAAGAGCCGGGGTCCAATCAGCCCCAGCATTTT.

To note about this clonotype: No conserved phenylalanine or tryptophan ends this CDR3, so it is likely a read error. The chain links TRBV11-2 to TRBJ2-5; D is possibly TRBD2 (6 bases). The CDR3 runs to 15 residues. The V and J ends lost 1 base and 5 bases respectively, with 14 bases between them. CDR1 and CDR2 from the germline V gene are SGHAT and FQNNGV. The CDR3 DNA sequence: TGTGCCAGCAGCTTAGGTCCAACTAGCCCCGAGACCCAGTACGTC. It specifies CASSLGPTSPETQYV.

This clonotype was seen more than once but under ten times. The chain is built from TRBV13 and TRBJ2-7; D gene unclear. The length of the CDR3 is 13 residues. Trimming took off 5 bases at V and 7 bases at J, with 15 bases between the two ends. The germline gives CDR1 PRHDT, CDR2 FYEKMQ (reference sequence). CDR3 protein: CASSTKLEREQYF. In DNA form, the CDR3 reads TGTGCCAGCAGCACGAAACTGGAGAGGGAGCAGTACTTC.

This chain joins TRBV7-9 and TRBJ2-5; D tentatively fits TRBD1 or TRBD2 (7 bases each). Trimming cost V 7 bases and J 5 bases, with 17 bases left between them. Germline CDR1 and CDR2: SEHNR and FQNEAQ (reference sequence). The CDR3 loop spans 14 amino acids. CDR3 nucleotides: TGTGCCAGCATAGCCAGGGGGAGGGCCGAGACCCAGTACTTC. Protein: CASIARGRAETQYF.

As concerns this clonotype: One junction end disagrees with the germline gene, perhaps due to a read error. This chain connects TRBV10-2 to TRBJ1-2; tentative D call: TRBD1 (6 bases). The CDR3 runs 14 residues. Germline V lookup: CDR1 WSHSY, CDR2 SAAADI. The CDR3 is CASRTDRANHGCTF. CDR3 nucleotide sequence: TGCGCCAGCAGGACGGACAGAGCTAACCATGGCTGCACCTTC.